The T cell receptor (beta chain) described here comes from a study of T cell responses to AZD1222 COVID-19 vaccine. This clone was seen a single time. Looked up from germline, CDR1 is MNHEY and CDR2 is SVGAGI. This CDR3 contains 14 residues. J gave up 3 bases and V 6 bases, and 7 bases lay outside the gene matches. Measured with immunoSEQ multiplex PCR; TCRdb has only the in-frame clones, and not every one. The table has tens of thousands of clones, less than 95% seen once. The sequences come from peripheral blood, collected 28 days after the second AZD1222 dose. The chain carries TRBV6-5 and TRBJ2-7; 8 bases match TRBD1. The TCR originated in an adult who received the AZD1222 COVID-19 vaccine. The DNA of the CDR3 is TGTGCCAGCAGGGCAGGGACAGGACTCTACGAGCAGTACTTC. This codes for CASRAGTGLYEQYF.